A single T cell receptor (beta chain) is shown here with its context. Here immunoSEQ multiplex PCR was the method, and the copy in TCRdb shows in-frame clones only, minus some. The sample shows under 75,000 clones, roughly nine tenths of them seen only once. Germline V lookup: CDR1 SGHTA, CDR2 FQGNSA. The CDR3 sequence is 16 residues long. V lost 3 bases, J lost 14 bases, and 23 bases lay in between. This entry is derived from a study of T cell changes during pregnancy in multiple sclerosis. Sequencing was performed on peripheral blood, taken in the third trimester of pregnancy. The rearrangement joins TRBV7-2 to TRBJ1-6; D is possibly TRBD1 (5 bases). This TCR was sampled from a female donor in good health, enrolled as a control in a pregnancy study. CDR3 in amino acids: CASSFESGTGGWSLHF. The DNA for the CDR3 is TGTGCCAGCAGCTTCGAATCCGGGACCGGGGGTTGGTCCCTCCACTTT.